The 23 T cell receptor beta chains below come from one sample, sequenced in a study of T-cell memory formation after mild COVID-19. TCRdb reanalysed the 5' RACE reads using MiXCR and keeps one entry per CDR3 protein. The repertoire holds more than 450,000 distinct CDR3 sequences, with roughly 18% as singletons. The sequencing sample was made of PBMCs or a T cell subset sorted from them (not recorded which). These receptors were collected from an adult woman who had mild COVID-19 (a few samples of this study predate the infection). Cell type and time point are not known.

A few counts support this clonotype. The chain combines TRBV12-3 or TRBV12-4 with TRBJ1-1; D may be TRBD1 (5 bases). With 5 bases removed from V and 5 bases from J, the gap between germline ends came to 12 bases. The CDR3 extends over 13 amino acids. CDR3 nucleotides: TGTGCCAGCAGTCCCCAGGAGGGGACTGAAGCTTTCTTT. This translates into CASSPQEGTEAFF.

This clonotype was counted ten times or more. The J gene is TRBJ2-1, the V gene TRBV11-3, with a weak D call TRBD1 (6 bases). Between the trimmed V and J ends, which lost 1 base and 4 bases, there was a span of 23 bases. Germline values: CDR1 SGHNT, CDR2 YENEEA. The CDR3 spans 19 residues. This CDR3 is CASSLVGVWGQADYNEQFF. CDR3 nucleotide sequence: TGTGCCAGCAGCTTAGTAGGGGTCTGGGGGCAAGCGGATTACAATGAGCAGTTCTTC.

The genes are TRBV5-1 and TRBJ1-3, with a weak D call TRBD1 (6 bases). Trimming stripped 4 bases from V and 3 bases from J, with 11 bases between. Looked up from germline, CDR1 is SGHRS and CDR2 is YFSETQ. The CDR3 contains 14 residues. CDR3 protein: CASSRTVGGNTIYF. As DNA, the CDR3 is TGCGCCAGCAGCAGGACAGTGGGTGGAAACACCATATATTTT.

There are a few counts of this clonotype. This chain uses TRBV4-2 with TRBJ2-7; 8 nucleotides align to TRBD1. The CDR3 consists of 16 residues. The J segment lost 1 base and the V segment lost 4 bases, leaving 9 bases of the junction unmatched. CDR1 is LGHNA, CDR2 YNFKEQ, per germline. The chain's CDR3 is CASSLEDRVVSYEQYF. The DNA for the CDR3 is TGTGCCAGCAGCCTAGAGGACAGGGTAGTATCCTACGAGCAGTACTTC.

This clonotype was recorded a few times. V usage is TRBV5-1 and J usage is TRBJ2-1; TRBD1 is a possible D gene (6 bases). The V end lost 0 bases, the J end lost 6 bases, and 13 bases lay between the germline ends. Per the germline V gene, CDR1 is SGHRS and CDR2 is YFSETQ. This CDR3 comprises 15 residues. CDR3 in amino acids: CASSLVQGFPNEQFF. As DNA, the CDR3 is TGCGCCAGCAGCTTGGTCCAGGGGTTCCCCAATGAGCAGTTCTTC.

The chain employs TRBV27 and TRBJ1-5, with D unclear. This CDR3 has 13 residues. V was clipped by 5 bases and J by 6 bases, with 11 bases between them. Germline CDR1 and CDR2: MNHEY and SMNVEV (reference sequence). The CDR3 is CASSREMGQPQHF. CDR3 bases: TGTGCCAGCAGTCGAGAGATGGGTCAGCCCCAGCATTTT.

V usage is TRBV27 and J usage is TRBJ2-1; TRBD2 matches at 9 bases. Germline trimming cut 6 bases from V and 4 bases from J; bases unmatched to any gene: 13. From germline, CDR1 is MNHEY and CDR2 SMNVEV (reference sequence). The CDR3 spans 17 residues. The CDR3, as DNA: TGTGCCAGCAGCTCAAGCCTCAGCGGGGGGATATACAATGAGCAGTTCTTC. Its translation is CASSSSLSGGIYNEQFF.

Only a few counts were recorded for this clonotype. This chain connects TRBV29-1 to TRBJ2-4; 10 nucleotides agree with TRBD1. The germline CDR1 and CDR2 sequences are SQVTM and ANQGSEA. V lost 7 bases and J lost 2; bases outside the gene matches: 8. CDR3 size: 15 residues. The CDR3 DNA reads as TGCAGCGCCGAGGGGACAGGGGATACCAAAAACATTCAGTACTTC. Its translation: CSAEGTGDTKNIQYF.

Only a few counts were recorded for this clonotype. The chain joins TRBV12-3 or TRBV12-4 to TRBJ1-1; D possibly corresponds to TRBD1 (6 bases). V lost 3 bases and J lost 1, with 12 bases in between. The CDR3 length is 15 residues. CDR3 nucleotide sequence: TGTGCCAGCAGTTTTAGGCGGGGGGCGAACACTGAAGCTTTCTTT. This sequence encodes CASSFRRGANTEAFF.

The DNA of the CDR3 is TGCAGCGTTGAAGAAGCGGGAGGAACCTACGAGCAGTACTTC. Translated, it gives CSVEEAGGTYEQYF. The chain uses TRBV29-1 and TRBJ2-7; 9 positions agree with TRBD2. CDR3 length equals 14 residues. With 0 bases clipped from V and 2 bases from J, the junction kept 2 bases outside the gene matches. Germline V gene sequence: CDR1 SQVTM, CDR2 ANQGSEA.

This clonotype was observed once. This chain's CDR3 is CASSEYRTGTTDTQYF. The CDR3 nucleotides are TGTGCCAGCAGTGAATACCGGACGGGAACCACAGATACGCAGTATTTT. This chain links TRBV25-1 with TRBJ2-3, with D possibly matching TRBD2 (5 bases). There are 16 residues in the CDR3. CDR1 and CDR2 (germline): MGHDK, SYGVNS. With 0 bases removed from V and 2 bases from J, the gap between germline ends came to 12 bases. Combining the CDR3 with reference TRBV25-1 and TRBJ2-3 gives the whole variable domain EADIYQTPRYLVIGTGKKITLECSQTMGHDKMYWYQQDPGMELHLIHYSYGVNSTEKGDLSSESTVSRIRTEHFPLTLESARPSHTSQYLCASSEYRTGTTDTQYFGPGTRLTVL.

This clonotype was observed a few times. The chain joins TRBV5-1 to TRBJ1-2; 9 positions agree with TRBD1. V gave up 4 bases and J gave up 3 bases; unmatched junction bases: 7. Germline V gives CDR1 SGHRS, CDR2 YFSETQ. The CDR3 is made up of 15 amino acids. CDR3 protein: CASSEPGQGYYGYTF. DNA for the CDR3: TGCGCCAGCAGCGAACCGGGACAGGGTTACTATGGCTACACCTTC.

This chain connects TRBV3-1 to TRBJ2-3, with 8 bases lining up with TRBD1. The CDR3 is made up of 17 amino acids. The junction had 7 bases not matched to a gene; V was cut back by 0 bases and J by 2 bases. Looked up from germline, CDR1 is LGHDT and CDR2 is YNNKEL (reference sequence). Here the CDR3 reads CASSQEVQGDATDTQYF. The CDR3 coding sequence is TGTGCCAGCAGCCAAGAGGTACAGGGGGACGCCACAGATACGCAGTATTTT.

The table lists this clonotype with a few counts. Here the CDR3 reads CATQRGYASTASTDTQYF. The DNA of the CDR3 is TGCGCCACTCAGCGGGGGTATGCCTCTACAGCTAGCACAGATACGCAGTATTTT. This chain uses TRBV10-2 with TRBJ2-3, with TRBD2 matching 8 bases. The J segment lost 0 bases and the V segment lost 10 bases, leaving 18 bases of the junction unmatched. CDR1 is WSHSY, CDR2 SAAADI, per germline. The CDR3 totals 18 residues.

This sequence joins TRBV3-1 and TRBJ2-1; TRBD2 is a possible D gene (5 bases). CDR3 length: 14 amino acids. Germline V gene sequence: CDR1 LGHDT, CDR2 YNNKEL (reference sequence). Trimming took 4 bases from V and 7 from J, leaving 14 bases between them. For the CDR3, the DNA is TGTGCCAGCAGCCGACTAACTCTTCGTAATGAGCAGTTCTTC. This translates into CASSRLTLRNEQFF.

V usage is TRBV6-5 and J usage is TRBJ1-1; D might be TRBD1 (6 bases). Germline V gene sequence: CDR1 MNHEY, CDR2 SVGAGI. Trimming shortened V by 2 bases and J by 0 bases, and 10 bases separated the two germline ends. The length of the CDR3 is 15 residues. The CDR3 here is CASSYMPGVNTEAFF. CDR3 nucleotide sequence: TGTGCCAGCAGTTACATGCCAGGGGTGAACACTGAAGCTTTCTTT.

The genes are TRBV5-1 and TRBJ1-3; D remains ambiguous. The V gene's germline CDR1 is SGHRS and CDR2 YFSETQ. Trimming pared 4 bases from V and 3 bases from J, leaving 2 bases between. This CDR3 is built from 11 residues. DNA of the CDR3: TGCGCCAGCAGCCGTGGAAACACCATATATTTT. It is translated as CASSRGNTIYF.

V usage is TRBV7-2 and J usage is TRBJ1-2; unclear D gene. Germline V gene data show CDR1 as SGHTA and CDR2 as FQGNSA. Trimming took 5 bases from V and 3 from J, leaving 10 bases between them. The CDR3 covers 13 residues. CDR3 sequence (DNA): TGTGCCAGCAGCCGGCGGCGGTACTATGGCTACACCTTC. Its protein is CASSRRRYYGYTF.

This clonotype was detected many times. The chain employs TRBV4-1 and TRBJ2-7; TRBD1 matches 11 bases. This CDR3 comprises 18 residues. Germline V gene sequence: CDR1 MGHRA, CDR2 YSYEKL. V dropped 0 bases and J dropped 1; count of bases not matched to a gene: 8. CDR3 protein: CASSQDGVGTGGSYEQYF. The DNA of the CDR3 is TGCGCCAGCAGCCAAGACGGGGTGGGGACAGGGGGTTCCTACGAGCAGTACTTC.

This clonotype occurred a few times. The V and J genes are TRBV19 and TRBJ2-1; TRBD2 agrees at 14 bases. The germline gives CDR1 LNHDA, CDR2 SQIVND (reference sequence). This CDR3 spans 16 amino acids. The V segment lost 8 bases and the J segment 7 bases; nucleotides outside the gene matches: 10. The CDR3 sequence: CASRRLAGGRRNEQFF. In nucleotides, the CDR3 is TGTGCCAGTCGGAGACTAGCGGGAGGGCGCAGGAATGAGCAGTTCTTC.

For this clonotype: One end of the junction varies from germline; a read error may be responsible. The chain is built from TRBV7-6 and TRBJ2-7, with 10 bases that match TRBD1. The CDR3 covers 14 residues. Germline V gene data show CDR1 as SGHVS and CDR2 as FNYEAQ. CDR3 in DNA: TGTGCCAGCAGCTTGGGACAGGGGAGCTACGAGAAGTACTTC. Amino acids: CASSLGQGSYEKYF.

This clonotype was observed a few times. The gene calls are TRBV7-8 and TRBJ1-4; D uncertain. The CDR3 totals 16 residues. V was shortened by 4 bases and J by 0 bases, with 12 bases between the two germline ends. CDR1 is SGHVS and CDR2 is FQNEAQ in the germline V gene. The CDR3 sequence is CASSWTEPSTNEKLFF. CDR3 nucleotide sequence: TGTGCCAGCAGCTGGACTGAGCCCTCAACTAATGAAAAACTGTTTTTT. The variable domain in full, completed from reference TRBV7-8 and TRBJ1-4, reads GAGVSQSPRYKVAKRGQDVALRCDPISGHVSLFWYQQALGQGPEFLTYFQNEAQLDKSGLPSDRFFAERPEGSVSTLKIQRTQQEDSAVYLCASSWTEPSTNEKLFFGSGTQLSVL.

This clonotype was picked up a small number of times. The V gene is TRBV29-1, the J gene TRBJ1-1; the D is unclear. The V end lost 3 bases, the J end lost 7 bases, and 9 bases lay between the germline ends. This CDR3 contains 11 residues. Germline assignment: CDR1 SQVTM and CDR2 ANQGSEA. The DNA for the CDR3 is TGCAGCGTTGAGGTCCAACTTGAAGCTTTCTTT. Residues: CSVEVQLEAFF.